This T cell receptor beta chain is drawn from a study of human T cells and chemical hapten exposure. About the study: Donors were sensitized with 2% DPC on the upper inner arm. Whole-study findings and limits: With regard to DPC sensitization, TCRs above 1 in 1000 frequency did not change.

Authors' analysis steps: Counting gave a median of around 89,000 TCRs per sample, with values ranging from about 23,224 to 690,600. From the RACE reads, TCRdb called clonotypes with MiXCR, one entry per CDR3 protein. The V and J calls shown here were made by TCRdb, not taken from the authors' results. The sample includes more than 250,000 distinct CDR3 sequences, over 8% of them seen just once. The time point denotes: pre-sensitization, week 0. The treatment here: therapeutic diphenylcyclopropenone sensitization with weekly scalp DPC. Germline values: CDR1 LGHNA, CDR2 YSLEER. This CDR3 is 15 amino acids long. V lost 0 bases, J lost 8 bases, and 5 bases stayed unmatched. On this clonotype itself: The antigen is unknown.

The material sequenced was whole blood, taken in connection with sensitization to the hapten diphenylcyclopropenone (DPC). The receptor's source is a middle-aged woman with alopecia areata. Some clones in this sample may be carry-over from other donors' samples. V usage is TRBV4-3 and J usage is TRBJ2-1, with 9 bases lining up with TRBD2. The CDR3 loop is CASSQEAGGIDEQFF. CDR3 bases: TGCGCCAGCAGCCAAGAAGCGGGAGGTATAGATGAGCAGTTCTTC.